These 25 T cell receptor beta chains were all obtained from the same sample, sequenced in a study of shared clonotypes between healthy human individuals. The repertoire was sequenced with immunoSEQ multiplex PCR; TCRdb's copy has only in-frame clones and lacks some. The table has roughly 490,000 clones, around 80% seen once; the top ten hold approximately 12%. The sample was PBMCs. Source of these receptors: a woman aged 40 to 50 in good health. Some clones in this sample may be carry-over from other donors' samples.

The CDR3 sequence: CASSPNYEQYF. In DNA form, the CDR3 reads TGTGCCAGCAGTCCTAACTACGAGCAGTACTTC. This chain links TRBV6-6 with TRBJ2-7; D is undetermined. The CDR3 spans 11 residues. In germline, CDR1 is MNHNY, CDR2 SVGAGI (reference sequence). Trimming left V 5 bases short and J 3 bases short, with 5 bases between.

This clone has only one observation. The chain links TRBV4-1 to TRBJ2-7; D may correspond to TRBD1 or TRBD2 (5 bases each). Germline V CDR1 and CDR2: MGHRA, YSYEKL. This CDR3 spans 15 amino acids. The V end lost 2 bases, the J end lost 2 bases, and 13 bases lay between the germline ends. The CDR3, as DNA: TGCGCCAGCAGCCAAACCGGGACCCCCGCCTACGAGCAGTACTTC. This codes for CASSQTGTPAYEQYF.

V is TRBV7-6 and J is TRBJ2-5; D is undetermined. The J call is in doubt because the DNA end fits TRBJ2-7 better. The CDR3 length is 15 residues. Germline assignment: CDR1 SGHVS and CDR2 FNYEAQ. The CDR3 DNA reads as TGTGCCAGCAGCTCCCGAGGTGGTTTCTCCTACGAGCAGTACTTC. Protein product: CASSSRGGFSYEQYF.

In DNA form, the CDR3 reads TGTGCCAGCAGCCGGGTGGGGCAGAGTGGCACAGATACGCAGTATTTT. Encoded protein: CASSRVGQSGTDTQYF. V and J are TRBV9 and TRBJ2-3; a weak D match, TRBD1 (5 bases). CDR3 length: 16 residues. Germline lookup yields CDR1 SGDLS and CDR2 YYNGEE. The ends were cut back, 4 bases at V and 1 base at J, with 16 bases in the middle.

The chain has TRBV30 and TRBJ1-1; 7 bases are shared with TRBD1. V was clipped by 3 bases and J by 4 bases; unmatched bases: 5. This CDR3 region has 13 residues. From germline, CDR1 is GTSNPN and CDR2 SVGIG (reference sequence). CDR3 coding DNA: TGTGCCTGGAGGGGGGGACAGCTCACTGAAGCTTTCTTT. Its protein product is CAWRGGQLTEAFF.

This chain connects TRBV7-6 to TRBJ2-5, with D uncertain. Deletions cut 0 bases from V and 5 bases from J, with 7 bases between. Germline lookup yields CDR1 SGHVS and CDR2 FNYEAQ. The CDR3 has 13 amino acids. CDR3 coding DNA: TGTGCCAGCAGCTTAGCAGGGAAGGAGACCCAGTACTTC. Translated: CASSLAGKETQYF. The variable domain in full, completed from reference TRBV7-6 and TRBJ2-5, reads GAGVSQSPRYKVTKRGQDVALRCDPISGHVSLYWYRQALGQGPEFLTYFNYEAQQDKSGLPNDRFSAERPEGSISTLTIQRTEQRDSAMYRCASSLAGKETQYFGPGTRLLVL.

V is TRBV5-1 and J is TRBJ1-5; weak D call: TRBD1 (6 bases). V gave up 0 bases and J gave up 4 bases, with 8 bases separating them. Germline V gene lookup returns CDR1 SGHRS and CDR2 YFSETQ. The length of the CDR3 is 14 residues. The CDR3 protein is CASSLGDINQPQHF. CDR3 in DNA: TGCGCCAGCAGCTTGGGGGACATTAATCAGCCCCAGCATTTT.

On this clone itself: Other DNA sequences of this sample code for an identical CDR3. J is TRBJ1-2 and V is TRBV29-1; a weak D match, TRBD1 (5 bases). The V gene lost 7 bases and the J gene lost 2 bases, with 8 bases spanning the gap. CDR3 length: 11 residues. The germline V gene has CDR1 SQVTM and CDR2 ANQGSEA. Here the CDR3 DNA reads TGCAGCGGGGGGACCAACTATGGCTACACCTTC. This gives the protein CSGGTNYGYTF.

The rearrangement joins TRBV11-1 to TRBJ2-3; TRBD2 matches at 11 bases. This CDR3 comprises 17 residues. With 4 bases clipped from V and 5 bases from J, the junction kept 11 bases outside the gene matches. From germline, CDR1 is SGHAT and CDR2 FQDESV (reference sequence). The CDR3 loop is CASSWGTSGSWIDTQYF. The CDR3 DNA sequence: TGTGCCAGCAGCTGGGGGACTAGCGGCTCCTGGATAGATACGCAGTATTTT.

Note on this clone: This may be a read error, as it is one base from a much larger clone. The same CDR3 is also encoded by other DNA sequences in this sample. V and J are TRBV29-1 and TRBJ2-5; 9 nucleotides agree with TRBD2. Germline loops: CDR1 SQVTM, CDR2 ANQGSEA. The CDR3 covers 14 residues. CDR3 DNA: TGCAGCGTTGGGGTAGCGGGAGTGGTAGAGACACAGTACTTC. This gives the protein CSVGVAGVVETQYF.

This chain joins TRBV13 and TRBJ1-3, with 10 bases matching TRBD1. The V and J ends lost 5 bases and 2 bases, in that order; junction bases with no gene match: 3. Per the germline V gene, CDR1 is PRHDT and CDR2 is FYEKMQ (reference sequence). CDR3 size: 15 residues. CDR3 sequence reads: CASSPGTGAGNTIYF. The CDR3 DNA is TGTGCCAGCAGCCCCGGGACAGGGGCTGGAAACACCATATATTTT.

The rearrangement links TRBV9 to TRBJ2-3, with TRBD2 matching over 8 bases. CDR3 length equals 15 residues. J was trimmed by 7 bases and V by 4 bases; bases with no gene match: 11. Germline V lookup: CDR1 SGDLS, CDR2 YYNGEE. CDR3: CASSPSVTSGNTQYF. The CDR3 DNA is TGTGCCAGCAGCCCCTCGGTCACTAGCGGAAATACGCAGTATTTT.

J is TRBJ2-3 and V is TRBV4-1, with TRBD2 matching 15 bases. Germline V CDR1 and CDR2: MGHRA, YSYEKL. V was pared by 2 bases and J by 5 bases, with 20 bases of the junction left unmatched. This CDR3 spans 22 amino acids. The chain's CDR3 is CASSQLFSSRTSGRAGKDTQYF. The CDR3 DNA reads as TGCGCCAGCAGCCAACTTTTTTCGTCCAGGACTAGCGGGAGGGCGGGGAAAGATACGCAGTATTTT.

This clone has at least ten counts. Additional DNA sequences in this sample encode the identical CDR3. The chain combines TRBV11-1 with TRBJ2-1; unclear D gene. Germline CDR1 and CDR2: SGHAT and FQDESV (reference sequence). V gave up 5 bases and J gave up 5 bases, with 10 bases separating them. This CDR3 is 13 amino acids long. Written as DNA, the CDR3 is TGTGCCAGCAGCCATTATCAGCACAATGAGCAGTTCTTC. This encodes CASSHYQHNEQFF.

This clone was found a few times. The sample has other DNA sequences that encode this CDR3 too. The chain recombines TRBV7-9 with TRBJ2-3, with D tentatively TRBD2 (6 bases). The germline V gene has CDR1 SEHNR and CDR2 FQNEAQ (reference sequence). CDR3 length: 13 amino acids. V gave up 0 bases and J gave up 5 bases, with 6 bases separating them. The DNA of the CDR3 is TGTGCCAGCAGCTTAGCGGGAGGAGATACGCAGTATTTT. Protein: CASSLAGGDTQYF. Using reference TRBV7-9 and TRBJ2-3 for the parts outside the CDR3, the full variable domain is DTGVSQNPRHKITKRGQNVTFRCDPISEHNRLYWYRQTLGQGPEFLTYFQNEAQLEKSRLLSDRFSAERPKGSFSTLEIQRTEQGDSAMYLCASSLAGGDTQYFGPGTRLTVL.

The V and J genes are TRBV10-1 and TRBJ2-1; no firm D call. Germline V gene data show CDR1 as WNHNN and CDR2 as SYGVQD (reference sequence). The V and J ends lost 6 bases and 3 bases respectively, with 12 bases between them. This CDR3 comprises 14 residues. Here the CDR3 DNA reads TGCGCCAGCAGAACCGGGCCACTCTACAATGAGCAGTTCTTC. Protein: CASRTGPLYNEQFF.

This chain uses TRBV6-4 with TRBJ2-7, with D possibly matching TRBD2 (6 bases). The CDR3 spans 16 residues. From germline, CDR1 is MRHNA and CDR2 SNTAGT. Trimming removed 7 bases at V and 0 bases at J, with 19 bases between. The CDR3 DNA follows: TGTGCCAGCACCAGACCCAAAAGCGGGCACTCCTACGAGCAGTACTTC. The encoded protein is CASTRPKSGHSYEQYF.

V and J are TRBV29-1 and TRBJ1-4, with D maybe TRBD1 (6 bases). The CDR3 covers 12 residues. Germline V gene sequence: CDR1 SQVTM, CDR2 ANQGSEA. Trimming left V 7 bases short and J 7 bases short, with 13 bases between. The CDR3 sequence: CSAGEGGEKLFF. The CDR3 nucleotides are TGCAGCGCCGGGGAGGGGGGTGAAAAACTGTTTTTT.

V is TRBV7-3 and J is TRBJ2-7; 9 positions agree with TRBD2. CDR3 length: 17 amino acids. Germline CDR1 and CDR2: SGHTA and FQGTGA. The trim removed 0 bases at V and 4 bases at J, leaving 10 bases unmatched. The CDR3 DNA reads TGTGCCAGCAGCTTAACCGGTGGAGTGGCGGGAGGGTACGAGCAGTACTTC. This translates into CASSLTGGVAGGYEQYF.

The chain is built from TRBV2 and TRBJ1-1; D not resolved. The CDR3 sequence is 13 residues long. Germline-derived CDR1 and CDR2 are SNHLY and FYNNEI. V shed 6 bases and J shed 0 bases, with 8 bases lying between them. CDR3 residues: CASSPDMNTEAFF. For the CDR3, the DNA is TGTGCCAGCAGCCCAGATATGAACACTGAAGCTTTCTTT.

The V gene is TRBV27, the J gene TRBJ2-5, with D possibly being TRBD2 (6 bases). The DNA end is more similar to TRBJ2-7, so the J call may be wrong. This CDR3 comprises 15 residues. CDR1 is MNHEY, CDR2 SMNVEV, per germline (reference sequence). The CDR3, as DNA: TGTGCCACCCGAGTAGGCGGGACCTTCTCCTACGAGCAGTACTTC. Translating it yields CATRVGGTFSYEQYF.

This clone was seen a few times. The chain carries TRBV7-2 and TRBJ2-7, with 8 bases aligning to TRBD2. Unmatched junction bases numbered 0, after V lost 2 bases and J lost 3 bases. Germline V gene data show CDR1 as SGHTA and CDR2 as FQGNSA. The CDR3 sequence is 13 residues long. CDR3 loop: CASSLLAGYEQYF. For the CDR3, the DNA is TGTGCCAGCAGCTTACTAGCGGGCTACGAGCAGTACTTC.

In the case of this clone: The sample holds other DNA sequences that translate to the same CDR3. The genes are TRBV5-1 and TRBJ2-6; D is unresolved. This CDR3 has 13 residues. CDR1 SGHRS and CDR2 YFSETQ come from the germline V gene. V dropped 0 bases and J dropped 2 bases, with 0 bases sitting between them. The CDR3 nucleotides are TGCGCCAGCAGCTTGGCTGGGGCCAACGTCCTGACTTTC. The encoded protein is CASSLAGANVLTF.

The V call is TRBV18, the J call TRBJ2-7, with D perhaps assigned TRBD1 or TRBD2 (5 bases each). CDR1 is KGHSH, CDR2 LQKENI, per germline. With 1 base removed from V and 3 bases from J, the gap between germline ends came to 10 bases. The CDR3 has 14 amino acids. The CDR3 loop is CASSPRGVFYEQYF. The CDR3 DNA sequence: TGTGCCAGCTCACCACGAGGGGTTTTCTACGAGCAGTACTTC.

The chain uses TRBV5-6 and TRBJ2-3; D possibly corresponds to TRBD1 (5 bases). CDR1 and CDR2 (germline): SGHDT, YYEEEE. The CDR3 totals 15 residues. V was cut by 6 bases and J by 1 base, with 15 bases left in between. The CDR3 reads CASKQGAGGTDTQYF. The CDR3 DNA reads as TGTGCCAGCAAGCAAGGGGCAGGAGGCACAGATACGCAGTATTTT.